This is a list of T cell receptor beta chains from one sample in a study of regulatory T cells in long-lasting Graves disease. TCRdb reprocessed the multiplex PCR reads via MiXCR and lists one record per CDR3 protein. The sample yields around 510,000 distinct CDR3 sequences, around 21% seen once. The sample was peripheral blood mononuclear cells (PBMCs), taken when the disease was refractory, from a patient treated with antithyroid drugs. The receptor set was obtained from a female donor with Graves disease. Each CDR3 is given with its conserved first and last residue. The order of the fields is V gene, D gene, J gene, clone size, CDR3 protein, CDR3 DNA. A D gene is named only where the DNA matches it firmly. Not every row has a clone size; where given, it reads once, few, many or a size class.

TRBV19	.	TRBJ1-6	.	CASSPLTPDNSPLHF	TGTGCCAGTAGTCCGTTGACCCCGGATAATTCACCCCTCCACTTT
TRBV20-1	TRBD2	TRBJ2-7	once	CSAPPLLAGETYEQYF	TGCAGTGCCCCACCCCTACTAGCGGGAGAAACCTACGAGCAGTACTTC
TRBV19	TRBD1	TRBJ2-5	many	CASSIWTGRSRIETQYF	TGTGCCAGTAGTATCTGGACAGGGAGAAGCCGAATAGAGACCCAGTACTTC
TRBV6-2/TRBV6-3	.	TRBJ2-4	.	CASSYPNQGAIQYF	TGTGCCAGCAGTTACCCAAACCAGGGTGCCATTCAGTACTTC
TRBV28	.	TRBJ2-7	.	CASSLWGSDYEQYF	TGTGCCAGCAGTTTATGGGGGAGTGACTACGAGCAGTACTTC
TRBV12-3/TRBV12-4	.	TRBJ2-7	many	CASSLKDGSYEQYF	TGTGCCAGCTCACTCAAGGACGGCTCCTACGAGCAGTACTTC
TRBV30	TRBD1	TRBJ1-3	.	CAVQGAAVLMKNTIYF	TGTGCCGTACAGGGGGCGGCGGTTTTGATGAAAAACACCATATATTTT
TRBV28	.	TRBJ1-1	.	CASSLTAFEAFF	TGTGCCAGCAGTTTAACGGCTTTTGAAGCTTTCTTT
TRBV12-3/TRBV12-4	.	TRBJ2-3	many	CASSPLGSSSTDTQYF	TGTGCCAGCAGCCCCTTAGGCTCGAGTAGCACAGATACGCAGTATTTT
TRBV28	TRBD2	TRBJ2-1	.	CASSFSGLAGENSYNEQFF	TGTGCCAGCAGTTTTTCAGGACTAGCGGGAGAAAACTCCTACAATGAGCAGTTCTTC
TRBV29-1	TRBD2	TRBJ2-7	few	CSVEQTSGSWSESYEQYF	TGCAGCGTTGAACAAACTAGCGGGAGTTGGAGTGAAAGCTACGAGCAGTACTTC
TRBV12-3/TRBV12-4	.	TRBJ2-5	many	CASASHAWAPGETQYF	TGTGCCAGCGCCTCCCACGCCTGGGCCCCGGGGGAGACCCAGTACTTC
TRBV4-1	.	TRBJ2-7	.	CASSQTQLSYEQYF	TGCGCCAGCAGCCAAACACAGCTCTCCTACGAGCAGTACTTC
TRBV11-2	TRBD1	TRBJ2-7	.	CASSRGTGGPYEQYF	TGTGCCAGCAGCCGGGGGACAGGGGGTCCCTACGAGCAGTACTTC
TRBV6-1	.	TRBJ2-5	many	CASSEFSKETQYF	TGTGCCAGCAGTGAATTTAGTAAAGAGACCCAGTACTTC
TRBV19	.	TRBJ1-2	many	CASSIGSGSYGYTF	TGTGCCAGTAGTATAGGTTCAGGATCCTATGGCTACACCTTC
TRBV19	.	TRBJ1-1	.	CASSILRTGMNTEAFF	TGTGCCAGTAGTATACTACGGACCGGCATGAACACTGAAGCTTTCTTT
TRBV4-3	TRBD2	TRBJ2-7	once	CASSQVLAGDNYEQYF	TGCGCCAGCAGCCAAGTCCTAGCGGGAGATAACTACGAGCAGTACTTC
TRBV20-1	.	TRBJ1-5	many	CSARDGNQPQHF	TGCAGTGCTAGAGATGGAAATCAGCCCCAGCATTTT
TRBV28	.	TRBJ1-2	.	CASSYNLQLSYGYTF	TGTGCCAGCAGTTATAACCTACAACTCTCTTATGGCTACACCTTC
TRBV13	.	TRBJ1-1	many	CASTALDTEAFF	TGTGCCAGCACCGCTTTGGACACTGAAGCTTTCTTT
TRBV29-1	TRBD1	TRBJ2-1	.	CILPGQGRNEQFF	TGCATCCTCCCGGGACAGGGGCGCAATGAGCAGTTCTTC
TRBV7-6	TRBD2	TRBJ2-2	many	CAGTSGIFTGELFF	TGTGCCGGCACTAGCGGGATATTCACCGGGGAGCTGTTTTTT
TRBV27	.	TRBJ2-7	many	CASSSRGESYEQYF	TGTGCCAGCAGCAGCAGGGGGGAGTCCTACGAGCAGTACTTC
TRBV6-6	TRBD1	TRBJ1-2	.	CASSYSGTGGAFGYTF	TGTGCCAGCAGTTACTCGGGGACAGGGGGCGCATTTGGCTACACCTTC
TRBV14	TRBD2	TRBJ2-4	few	CASSQDGPSGAKNIQYF	TGTGCCAGCAGCCAAGATGGCCCTAGCGGAGCCAAAAACATTCAGTACTTC
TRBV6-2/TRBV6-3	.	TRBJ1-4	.	CASSEDWAGAREKLFF	TGTGCCAGCAGCGAGGACTGGGCGGGGGCAAGGGAAAAACTGTTTTTT
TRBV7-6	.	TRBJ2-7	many	CASSLGTNPYEQYF	TGTGCCAGCAGCTTAGGGACTAACCCCTACGAGCAGTACTTC
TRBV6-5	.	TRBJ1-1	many	CASSYPPEAFF	TGTGCCAGCAGTTACCCCCCTGAAGCTTTCTTT
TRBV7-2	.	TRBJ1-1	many	CASSLALARGAFF	TGTGCCAGCAGCTTAGCGCTGGCTAGGGGAGCTTTCTTT
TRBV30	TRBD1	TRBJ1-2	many	CAWRGTGANYGYTF	TGTGCCTGGAGGGGGACAGGGGCAAACTATGGCTACACCTTC
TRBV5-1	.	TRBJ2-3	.	CASSAGSASYTDTQYF	TGCGCCAGCAGCGCGGGCTCGGCCTCTTACACAGATACGCAGTATTTT
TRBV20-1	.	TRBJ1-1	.	CSARDLRMNTEAFF	TGCAGTGCTAGAGATTTGAGGATGAACACTGAAGCTTTCTTT